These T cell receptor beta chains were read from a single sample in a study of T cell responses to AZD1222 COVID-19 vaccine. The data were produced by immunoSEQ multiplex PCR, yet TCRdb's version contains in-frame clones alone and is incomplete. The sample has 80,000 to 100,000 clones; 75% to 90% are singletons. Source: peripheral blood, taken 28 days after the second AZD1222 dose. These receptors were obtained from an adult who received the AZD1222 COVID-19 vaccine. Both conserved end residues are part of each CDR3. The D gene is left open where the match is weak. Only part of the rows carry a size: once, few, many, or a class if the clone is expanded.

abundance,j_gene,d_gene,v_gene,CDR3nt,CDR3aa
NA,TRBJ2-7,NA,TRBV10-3,TGTGCCATCAGTGATCACCGGGAATCCTACGAGCAGTACTTC,CAISDHRESYEQYF
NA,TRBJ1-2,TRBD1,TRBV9,TGTGCCAGCAGCCTCAGGGGGGGTGATGGCTACACCTTC,CASSLRGGDGYTF
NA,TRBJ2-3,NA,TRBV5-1,TGCGCCAGCAGCTTCCAGGGGGGCACAGATATGCAGTATTTT,CASSFQGGTDMQYF
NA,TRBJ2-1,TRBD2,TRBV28,TGTGCCAGCAGCCAACTAGCGGGAGGGCTTAGGGGCTACAATGAGCAGTTCTTC,CASSQLAGGLRGYNEQFF
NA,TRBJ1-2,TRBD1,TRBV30,TGTGCCTGGAGTCAGGGGGAGCAGTATGGCTACACCTTC,CAWSQGEQYGYTF
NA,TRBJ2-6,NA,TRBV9,TGTGCCAGCAGCGTATCGGGGAGCGGGGCCAACGTCCTGACTTTC,CASSVSGSGANVLTF
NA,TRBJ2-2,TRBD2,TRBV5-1,TGCGCCAGCAGCGGTCGACTAGCGGGGGGGAACACCGGGGAGCTGTTTTTT,CASSGRLAGGNTGELFF
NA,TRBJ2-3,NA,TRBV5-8,TGTGCCAGCAGCTTGACCCGCACAGATACGCAGTATTTT,CASSLTRTDTQYF
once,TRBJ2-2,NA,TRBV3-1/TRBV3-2,TGTGCCAGCAGCCAGGGTACAGGGTACGGCGGGGAGCTGTTTTTT,CASSQGTGYGGELFF
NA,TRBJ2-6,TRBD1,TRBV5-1,TGCGCCAGCAGCCCGGGCGGGACAGGCGATCTGCTCGGGGCCAACGTCCTGACTTTC,CASSPGGTGDLLGANVLTF
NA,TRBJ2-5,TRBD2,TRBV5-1,TGCGCCAGCAGGTCTACCTCCCAGACTAGCGTGGCCGCGCCCCAGTACTTC,CASRSTSQTSVAAPQYF
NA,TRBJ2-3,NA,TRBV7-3,TGTGCCAGCAGCCAATACGAGGATACGCAGTATTTT,CASSQYEDTQYF
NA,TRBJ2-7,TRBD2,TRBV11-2,TGTGCCAGCAGCTTCGGGGGGGATATCGACGAGCAGTACTTC,CASSFGGDIDEQYF
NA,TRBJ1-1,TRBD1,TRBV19,TGTGCCAGTAGTCCGTGGACAGGTCTGAACACTGAAGCTTTCTTT,CASSPWTGLNTEAFF
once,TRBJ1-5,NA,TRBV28,TGTGCCAGCAGTTTTATAATAAACAGCAATCAGCCCCAGCATTTT,CASSFIINSNQPQHF
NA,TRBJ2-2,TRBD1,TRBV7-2,TGTGCCAGCAGCCCTGGGACAGGGGGGACCGGGGAGCTGTTTTTT,CASSPGTGGTGELFF
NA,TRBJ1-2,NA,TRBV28,TGTGCCAGCAGTTCGAACCAGGGGATCTATGGCTACACCTTC,CASSSNQGIYGYTF
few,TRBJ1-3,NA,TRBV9,TGTGCCAGCAGCGAGAGGGGCACCCGAGGAGGAAACACCATATATTTT,CASSERGTRGGNTIYF
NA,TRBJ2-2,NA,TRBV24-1,TGTGCCACCAGTGATTTCTGGACAGTCGGGGAGCTGTTTTTT,CATSDFWTVGELFF
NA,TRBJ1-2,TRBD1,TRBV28,TGTGCCAGCAGTCCGACAGGGAGGGATGGCTACACCTTC,CASSPTGRDGYTF
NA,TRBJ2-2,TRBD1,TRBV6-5,TGTGCCAGCAGTTATGACAGGGGCTCCGGGGAGCTGTTTTTT,CASSYDRGSGELFF
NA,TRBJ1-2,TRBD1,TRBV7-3,TGTGCCAGCAGCTTGGGGACAGGGGACAACTATGGCTACACCTTC,CASSLGTGDNYGYTF
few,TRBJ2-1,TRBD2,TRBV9,TGTGCCAGCAGCTTGGGACTAGAGAACTACAATGAGCAGTTCTTC,CASSLGLENYNEQFF
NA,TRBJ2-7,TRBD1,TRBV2,TGTGCCAGCAGTGATTGGCAGGGGGATTCCTACGAGCAGTACTTC,CASSDWQGDSYEQYF
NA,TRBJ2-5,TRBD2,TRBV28,TGTGCCAGCAGTTTGACGGGGGGGCCTCGGGAGACCCAGTACTTC,CASSLTGGPRETQYF
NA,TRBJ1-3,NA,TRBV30,TGTGCCTGGAGCCACCCCGGTCGCACTGGAAACACCATATATTTT,CAWSHPGRTGNTIYF
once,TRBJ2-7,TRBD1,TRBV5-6,TGTGCCAGCAGCTTGGAGGGACAGGGATACCACGAGCAGTACTTC,CASSLEGQGYHEQYF
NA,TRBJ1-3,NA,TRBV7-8,TGTGCCAGCAGCTTAGCCGCAGGTTTGCTGGGTGCTGGAAACACCATATATTTT,CASSLAAGLLGAGNTIYF
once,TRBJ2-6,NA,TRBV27,TGTGCCAGCAAAGTGGCAGGGGCTGGGGCCAACGTCCTGACTTTC,CASKVAGAGANVLTF
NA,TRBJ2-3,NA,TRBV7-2,TGTGCCAGCAGCCCCGATAGAGATACGCAGTATTTT,CASSPDRDTQYF
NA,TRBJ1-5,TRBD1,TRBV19,TGTGCCAGTAGTATAGATTCTGGGACAGGGGGCGATCAGCCCCAGCATTTT,CASSIDSGTGGDQPQHF
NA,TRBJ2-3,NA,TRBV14,TGTGCCAGCAGCCAAGACTCGGCGGAGCAGTATTTT,CASSQDSAEQYF
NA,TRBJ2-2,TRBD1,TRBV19,TGTGCCAGTAGTATAAGGACAGGGGCGAGGAACACCGGGGAGCTGTTTTTT,CASSIRTGARNTGELFF
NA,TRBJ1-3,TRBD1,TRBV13,TGTGCCAGCAGCTTAGGGGACAGGGCTACTTCGATCGGAAACACCATATATTTT,CASSLGDRATSIGNTIYF
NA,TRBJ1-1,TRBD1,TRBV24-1,TGTGCCACCAGTGATTCAACAGGGGGCACTGAAGCTTTCTTT,CATSDSTGGTEAFF
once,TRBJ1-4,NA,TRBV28,TGTGCCAGCAGCGAAAGGCCGCCAACCAATGAAAAACTGTTTTTT,CASSERPPTNEKLFF
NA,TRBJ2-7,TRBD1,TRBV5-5,TGTGCCAGCAGCAGTCCGGACAGGGGCTACGAGCAGTACTTC,CASSSPDRGYEQYF
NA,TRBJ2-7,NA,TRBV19,TGTGCCAGTAGTATCGGCGGCAACGAGCAGTACTTC,CASSIGGNEQYF
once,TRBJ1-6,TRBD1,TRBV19,TGTGCCAGCAGACTCGACAGGGAGTCAGGTTCACCCCTCCACTTT,CASRLDRESGSPLHF
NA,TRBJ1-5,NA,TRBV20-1,TGCAGTGCGGGGGATCAGCCCCAGCATTTT,CSAGDQPQHF
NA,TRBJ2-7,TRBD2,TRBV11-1,TGTGCCAGCAGCTCGGGACTAGCGGATTCCGAGCAGTACTTC,CASSSGLADSEQYF
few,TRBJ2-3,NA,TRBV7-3,TGTGCCAGCAGCTTAGAGGCGGGGTACACAGATACGCAGTATTTT,CASSLEAGYTDTQYF
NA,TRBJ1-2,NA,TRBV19,TGTGCCACATACCCCTGGGGACGAATCGGTGGATCTAACTATGGCTACACCTTC,CATYPWGRIGGSNYGYTF
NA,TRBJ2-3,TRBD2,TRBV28,TGTGCCAGCTGTAAGGGGGGACTAGCGGGAGGGCCGGATACGCAGTATTTT,CASCKGGLAGGPDTQYF
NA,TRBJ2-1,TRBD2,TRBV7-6,TGTGCCAGCAGCCTGCTAGCGGGCGAAGCCGAGCAGTTCTTC,CASSLLAGEAEQFF
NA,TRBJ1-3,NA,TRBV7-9,TGTGCCAGCAGGTCTGACAGTCATGGAAACACCATATATTTT,CASRSDSHGNTIYF
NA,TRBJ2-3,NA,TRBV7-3,TGTGCCAGCAGCTTATTGGGGGGGCGCACAGATACGCAGTATTTT,CASSLLGGRTDTQYF
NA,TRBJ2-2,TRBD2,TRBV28,TGTGCCAGCAGCCGACTAGCGGGAGGGGTCGGGGAGCTGTTTTTT,CASSRLAGGVGELFF
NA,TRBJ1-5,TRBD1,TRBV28,TGTGCCAGCAGTTTATGGGACAGGGGCCGGCCCCTAAAAGATCAGCCCCAGCATTTT,CASSLWDRGRPLKDQPQHF
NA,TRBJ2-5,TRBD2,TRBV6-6,TGTGCCAGCAGGACCAGGACTAGCGGGAGAGTGGAGACCCAGTACTTC,CASRTRTSGRVETQYF
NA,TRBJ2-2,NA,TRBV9,TGTGCCAGCAGCATTACGACTGGTACCGGGGAGCTGTTTTTT,CASSITTGTGELFF
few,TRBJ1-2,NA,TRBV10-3,TGTGCTATCAAAGTAGACAGCAACTATGGCTACACCTTC,CAIKVDSNYGYTF
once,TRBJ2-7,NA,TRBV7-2,TGTGCCAGCAGCTTAGTTGGGGGGCCCTCCGAGCAGTACTTC,CASSLVGGPSEQYF
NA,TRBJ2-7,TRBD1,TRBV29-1,TGCAGCGTCGGGACAGGGTCCTACGAGCAGTACTTC,CSVGTGSYEQYF
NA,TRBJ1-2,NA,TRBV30,TGTGCCTGGAAACCATCCGGTGGGGGGCGGTACTATGGCTACACCTTC,CAWKPSGGGRYYGYTF
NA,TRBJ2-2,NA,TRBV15,TGTGCCACCAGCATACAGACAGGCTCGAACACCGGGGAGCTGTTTTTT,CATSIQTGSNTGELFF
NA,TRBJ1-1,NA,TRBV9,TGTGCCAGCAGCCCTAGGATAGGGAACACTGAAGCTTTCTTT,CASSPRIGNTEAFF
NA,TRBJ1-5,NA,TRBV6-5,TGTGCCAGCAGTTACGGAAGGGATCAGCCCCAGCATTTT,CASSYGRDQPQHF
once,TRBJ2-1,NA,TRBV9,TGTGCCAGCAGCCCCCCCCGGGACCCTGAGCAGTTCTTC,CASSPPRDPEQFF
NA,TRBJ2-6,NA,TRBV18,TGTGCCAGCTCACCTGGGACTGGGGCCAACGTCCTGACTTTC,CASSPGTGANVLTF